This T cell receptor (beta chain) came from a study of beta chain features in type 1 diabetes (dated by TCRdb to the late 2010s). About the investigation overall: No differences in mean age, gender distribution, total cell number or subset yield were found between patients and healthy donors. A total of about 100 million sorted cells were examined across all samples, and RNA yield correlated strongly with the number of cells per subset. The study compared TCRB repertoires of sorted circulating CD4+ T cell subsets between recently diagnosed type 1 diabetes patients and matched healthy donors. Naive and central memory subsets were obtained from all 30 or so donors, but regulatory and stem cell-like memory subsets were isolated from only 8 patients and 8 healthy donors. Results and caveats for the whole study, not just this receptor: Because cDNA was sequenced instead of genomic DNA, highly expressing activated cells could be over-represented, though the groups showed no difference in activation or CD3 levels. Shorter templates might be favored by PCR, yet because patient and control samples were amplified and corrected together, any such skew would affect both groups equally. Naive, central memory and regulatory TCRB repertoires appeared more similar among patients than among healthy donors. Because small numbers of individuals were included in the HLA sub-analyses, any influence of HLA type on TCRB rearrangement was left unresolved. A moderate but significant shortening of TCRB CDR3 length was observed in type 1 diabetes patients in all four CD4+ subsets. Fewer insertions and more nucleotide deletions at VDJ recombination sites were observed in patients with type 1 diabetes, implying thymic rearrangement abnormalities.

The High Capacity cDNA Reverse Transcription Kit was used to reverse transcribe all of the isolated RNA, meaning that expressed TCRB transcripts were what got sequenced. Survey-depth immunoSEQ sequencing was performed on stem cell-like memory T cell samples, with an average of roughly 1 million total reads per sample. Sorted cells were lysed in RLT buffer, and RNA was extracted using DNase-treated RNeasy Micro or Mini kits according to cell number. To prevent cross-contamination, each cell subset was processed individually, whereas patient and healthy donor samples were processed jointly. TCRB sequences were amplified from cDNA with the immunoSEQ multiplex PCR, producing 87-bp fragments spanning the CDR3 region. Sequencing of the amplicons was done on the Illumina HiSeq platform. Per the source publication's procedure: Synthetic template baselines were used to correct PCR bias computationally, reads within Hamming distance 2 were collapsed, and singletons that could not be merged were discarded. By aligning reads against IMGT, V, D and J genes, CDR3 length, and insertions or deletions at six rearrangement sites were assigned. Clonotype counts were normalized to sorted cell number within each subset before computing true diversity and Gini coefficients with the tcR R package. Repertoire sharing was quantified using the overlap coefficient calculated on TCRB nucleotide sequences. As stored in TCRdb, this immuneACCESS dataset retains in-frame rearrangements with V and J assigned. A fraction of the clones does not appear; measured against another copy, unresolved V genes explain less than half of the discrepancy, and the remainder lacks a known reason. The V and J calls and clone size come from that table; D and trimming were worked out from the DNA. The sample table shows just over 15,000 clones, and approximately 40% are seen once. 0.45% to 0.65% of the sample belongs to the ten largest clones.

A remark on this clone: The target of this receptor is not known. One base away there is no much larger clone; base qualities are not given.

A single peripheral blood draw of around 120 mL on average was collected from each donor into heparinised tubes. Using a panel that included CD45RO, CCR7, CD25, CD127, CD95 and CD27, naive, central memory, regulatory and stem cell-like memory CD4+ T cells were sorted on a BD FACSAria II. Purity was above 95% for every sorted population. PBMCs were isolated right away by Lymphoprep density gradient centrifugation and were stained directly, without culture. So that batch effects would be minimized, each experiment stained and sorted samples in pairs, pairing one healthy donor with one patient. From the cysteine through the phenylalanine, the CDR3 covers 17 amino acids. CDR3 DNA is the only sequence kept; it has 51 bases, read in frame from the first base. From a lookup of the germline V gene, CDR1 and CDR2 are SGHTA and FQGNSA. Unmatched junction bases come to 14, with V trimmed by 5 bases and J by 2 bases.

The sequencing sample was made of stem cell memory CD4+ T cells from blood. The cell subset or site label on this specimen signifies: stem cell-like memory CD4+ T cells. The chain was built from TRBV7-2 and TRBJ2-7; the junction holds 8 bases that match TRBD1. This TCR was recovered from a woman between 40 and 50 years old in good health. For the CDR3, the sequence is CASSGVGGQGSPYEQYF. DNA sequence: TGTGCCAGCAGCGGGGTGGGTGGACAGGGTAGCCCCTACGAGCAGTACTTC.